The clone carrying this T cell receptor beta chain appeared a few times. This entry comes from a study of response to subunit inactivated influenza vaccine. Each CDR3 protein gets one entry after TCRdb re-called the RT-PCR reads with MiXCR. The sample lists about 650,000 distinct CDR3 sequences, around 15% occurring once. The length of the CDR3 is 16 residues. CDR1 and CDR2 from the germline V gene are SGHAT and FQNNGV. Trimming left V 1 base short and J 3 bases short, with 13 bases between. The chain combines TRBV11-2 with TRBJ2-1; no clear D gene. This sequence was found in a man aged 45-60 years who received an inactivated influenza vaccine. The sample was PBMCs from blood, taken roughly 2 weeks before vaccination. The CDR3 spells CASSLATLLGYNEQFF. The CDR3 DNA follows: TGTGCCAGCAGCTTAGCGACTCTGTTGGGCTACAATGAGCAGTTCTTC. Full variable domain (missing parts from reference TRBV11-2 and TRBJ2-1): EAGVAQSPRYKIIEKRQSVAFWCNPISGHATLYWYQQILGQGPKLLIQFQNNGVVDDSQLPKDRFSAERLKGVDSTLKIQPAKLEDSAVYLCASSLATLLGYNEQFFGPGTRLTVL.